This entry lists 19 T cell receptor beta chains sequenced from one sample in a study of T cells after somatic rescue of genetic block. Method: immunoSEQ multiplex PCR; TCRdb's copy keeps in-frame clones and lacks some. Counted here are roughly 67,000 clones, roughly 92% occurring once; the ten biggest clones make up 2.5% to 3.5%. The sequencing sample was made of peripheral blood mononuclear cells (PBMCs). The source of these receptors is a man aged 40-49 years.

The V call is TRBV7-2, the J call TRBJ1-3; D may be TRBD1 (6 bases). This CDR3 region has 17 residues. Germline CDR1 reads SGHTA; CDR2 reads FQGNSA. V lost 5 bases to trimming and J lost 0 bases, with 17 bases between them. The CDR3 bases are TGTGCCAGCAGCGTTTACAGGGTCTCGAGCTCTGGAAACACCATATATTTT. Protein product: CASSVYRVSSSGNTIYF.

The chain links TRBV18 to TRBJ2-1, with TRBD1 matching over 8 bases. The J segment lost 2 bases and the V segment lost 1 base, leaving 7 bases of the junction unmatched. The germline V gene has CDR1 KGHSH and CDR2 LQKENI. The CDR3 runs 17 residues. The CDR3 protein is CASSPLIGQGPYNEQFF. The CDR3 bases are TGTGCCAGCTCACCACTTATAGGACAGGGCCCCTACAATGAGCAGTTCTTC.

This rearrangement joins TRBV5-1 to TRBJ2-5; 9 positions match TRBD1. The germline gives CDR1 SGHRS, CDR2 YFSETQ. The CDR3 sequence is 16 residues long. The J segment lost 4 bases and the V segment lost 0 bases, leaving 7 bases of the junction unmatched. The CDR3 loop reads CASSLGTGVSGETQYF. For the CDR3, the DNA is TGCGCCAGCAGCTTGGGGACAGGGGTCTCGGGAGAGACCCAGTACTTC.

This chain links TRBV16 with TRBJ1-3; 9 bases align to TRBD1. CDR1 and CDR2 from the germline V gene are KGHSY and FQNENV. This CDR3 is 15 amino acids long. V shed 4 bases, J shed 6 bases, and the junction held 7 bases outside the gene matches. This chain's CDR3 is CASSRPGQGQNTIYF. CDR3 DNA: TGTGCCAGCAGCCGGCCGGGACAGGGACAAAACACCATATATTTT. The entire variable domain, with the rest obtained from reference TRBV16 and TRBJ1-3, is as follows: GEEVAQTPKHLVRGEGQKAKLYCAPIKGHSYVFWYQQVLKNEFKFLISFQNENVFDETGMPKERFSAKCLPNSPCSLEIQATKLEDSAVYFCASSRPGQGQNTIYFGEGSWLTVV.

The V call is TRBV7-2, the J call TRBJ2-4; D might be TRBD2 (7 bases). Trimming took 4 bases from V and 11 from J, leaving 18 bases between them. The CDR3 totals 14 residues. Per the germline V gene, CDR1 is SGHTA and CDR2 is FQGNSA. CDR3 region: CASSSSGGPFLQYF. CDR3 DNA sequence: TGTGCCAGCAGCTCATCCGGGGGGCCCTTTCTTCAGTACTTC.

The rearrangement joins TRBV11-2 to TRBJ1-1; D might be TRBD1 (5 bases). V dropped 0 bases and J dropped 3 bases, with 8 bases sitting between them. CDR1 and CDR2 from the germline V gene are SGHAT and FQNNGV. The CDR3 loop spans 14 amino acids. The CDR3 coding sequence is TGTGCCAGCAGCTTAGACAGGGACTACACTGAAGCTTTCTTT. Residues: CASSLDRDYTEAFF.

The chain has TRBV14 and TRBJ2-2; D gene uncertain. V gave up 6 bases and J gave up 6 bases, with 5 bases separating them. Germline V gene sequence: CDR1 SGHDN, CDR2 FVKESK. The CDR3 has 11 amino acids. The CDR3 DNA is TGTGCCAGCAGGTCTTCCGGGGAGCTGTTTTTT. This translates into CASRSSGELFF.

The chain has TRBV6-6 and TRBJ2-5; D unclear. With 7 bases removed from V and 5 bases from J, the gap between germline ends came to 17 bases. The CDR3 loop spans 14 amino acids. Germline CDR1 reads MNHNY; CDR2 reads SVGAGI (reference sequence). The CDR3 DNA sequence: TGTGCCAGCACCAACGGGCTAGTGGGCGAGACCCAGTACTTC. Its protein is CASTNGLVGETQYF.

This sequence joins TRBV2 and TRBJ1-5, with a weak D call TRBD1 (6 bases). Germline V lookup: CDR1 SNHLY, CDR2 FYNNEI. The CDR3 is 12 residues long. V lost 8 bases to trimming and J lost 3 bases, with 8 bases between them. DNA for the CDR3: TGTGCCAGCGGGACATACAATCAGCCCCAGCATTTT. This codes for CASGTYNQPQHF.

Here the CDR3 DNA reads TGTGCCAGCAGCTCGATGGACAGGGCCCCAGATACGCAGTATTTT. Its translation: CASSSMDRAPDTQYF. The chain recombines TRBV11-3 with TRBJ2-3; 8 bases are shared with TRBD1. Looked up from germline, CDR1 is SGHNT and CDR2 is YENEEA. This CDR3 region has 15 residues. Trimming cost V 4 bases and J 4 bases; bases outside gene matches: 7. The whole variable domain, filled in from reference TRBV11-3 and TRBJ2-3, reads EAGVVQSPRYKIIEKKQPVAFWCNPISGHNTLYWYLQNLGQGPELLIRYENEEAVDDSQLPKDRFSAERLKGVDSTLKIQPAELGDSAVYLCASSSMDRAPDTQYFGPGTRLTVL.

V is TRBV4-1 and J is TRBJ2-5; 9 bases match TRBD2. Trimming removed 0 bases from V and 5 bases from J; junction bases left unmatched: 7. Per germline, CDR1 MGHRA and CDR2 YSYEKL. CDR3 length: 16 amino acids. CDR3: CASSQEGGRGWETQYF. The CDR3 DNA reads as TGCGCCAGCAGCCAAGAAGGCGGGAGGGGGTGGGAGACCCAGTACTTC.

This clone was observed a single time. V and J are TRBV19 and TRBJ2-7; 11 bases are a match to TRBD1. The CDR3 contains 15 residues. Germline-derived CDR1 and CDR2 are LNHDA and SQIVND (reference sequence). Trimming cost V 1 base and J 4 bases; bases outside gene matches: 3. The CDR3: CASSIGTGGAYEQYF. The CDR3 nucleotides read TGTGCCAGTAGTATAGGGACAGGGGGCGCGTACGAGCAGTACTTC.

This clone was detected a few times. The CDR3 spells CASSRDQENTEAFF. CDR3 nucleotides: TGTGCCAGCTCACGGGACCAGGAGAACACTGAAGCTTTCTTT. This sequence joins TRBV18 and TRBJ1-1; tentatively, D is TRBD1 (5 bases). Germline CDR1 and CDR2: KGHSH and LQKENI. This CDR3 region has 14 residues. The ends were cut back, 4 bases at V and 1 base at J, with 10 bases in the middle. Using reference TRBV18 and TRBJ1-1 for the parts outside the CDR3, the full variable domain is NAGVMQNPRHLVRRRGQEARLRCSPMKGHSHVYWYRQLPEEGLKFMVYLQKENIIDESGMPKERFSAEFPKEGPSILRIQQVVRGDSAAYFCASSRDQENTEAFFGQGTRLTVV.

This clone was picked up a small number of times. The chain carries TRBV7-9 and TRBJ2-7; D not resolved. CDR3 length equals 12 residues. Per the germline V gene, CDR1 is SEHNR and CDR2 is FQNEAQ (reference sequence). Trimming stripped 3 bases from V and 5 bases from J, with 8 bases between. CDR3: CASSFVANEQYF. CDR3 nucleotide sequence: TGTGCCAGCAGCTTCGTCGCGAACGAGCAGTACTTC.

This chain links TRBV18 with TRBJ2-3; the match to TRBD2 covers 8 bases. The V gene's germline CDR1 is KGHSH and CDR2 LQKENI. V lost 3 bases and J lost 3; bases outside the gene matches: 8. The CDR3 consists of 16 residues. The CDR3 is CASSPSGKGSTDTQYF. In nucleotides, the CDR3 is TGTGCCAGCTCACCTAGCGGGAAAGGTTCGACAGATACGCAGTATTTT.

V gene TRBV4-1 combines with J gene TRBJ2-1; no reliable D call. The germline V gene encodes CDR1 MGHRA and CDR2 YSYEKL. The CDR3 length is 15 residues. Trimming stripped 1 base from V and 6 bases from J, with 13 bases between. The CDR3 sequence: CASSQGTGRSNEQFF. CDR3 nucleotide sequence: TGCGCCAGCAGCCAAGGGACCGGTAGGTCCAATGAGCAGTTCTTC.

The chain joins TRBV28 to TRBJ2-5, with unresolved D. V dropped 1 base and J dropped 5 bases, with 11 bases sitting between them. Germline assignment: CDR1 MDHEN and CDR2 SYDVKM. The CDR3 covers 14 residues. CDR3 loop: CASSLLYRGETQYF. The CDR3 DNA reads TGTGCCAGCAGTTTATTGTACCGTGGGGAGACCCAGTACTTC.

V and J are TRBV7-8 and TRBJ2-7, with TRBD2 matching over 8 bases. The germline CDR1 and CDR2 sequences are SGHVS and FQNEAQ. CDR3 size: 16 residues. V lost 0 bases, J lost 0 bases, and 4 bases stayed unmatched. CDR3 in amino acids: CASSLAGAGGSYEQYF. CDR3 nucleotides: TGTGCCAGCAGCTTAGCCGGCGCGGGAGGCTCCTACGAGCAGTACTTC.

The gene calls are TRBV6-4 and TRBJ2-3, with D unresolved. Trimming took off 11 bases at V and 0 bases at J, with 18 bases between the two ends. Per the germline V gene, CDR1 is MRHNA and CDR2 is SNTAGT. The CDR3 spans 15 residues. CDR3: CAGKERVHSTDTQYF. The CDR3, as DNA: TGTGCCGGCAAGGAGCGAGTTCATAGCACAGATACGCAGTATTTT.